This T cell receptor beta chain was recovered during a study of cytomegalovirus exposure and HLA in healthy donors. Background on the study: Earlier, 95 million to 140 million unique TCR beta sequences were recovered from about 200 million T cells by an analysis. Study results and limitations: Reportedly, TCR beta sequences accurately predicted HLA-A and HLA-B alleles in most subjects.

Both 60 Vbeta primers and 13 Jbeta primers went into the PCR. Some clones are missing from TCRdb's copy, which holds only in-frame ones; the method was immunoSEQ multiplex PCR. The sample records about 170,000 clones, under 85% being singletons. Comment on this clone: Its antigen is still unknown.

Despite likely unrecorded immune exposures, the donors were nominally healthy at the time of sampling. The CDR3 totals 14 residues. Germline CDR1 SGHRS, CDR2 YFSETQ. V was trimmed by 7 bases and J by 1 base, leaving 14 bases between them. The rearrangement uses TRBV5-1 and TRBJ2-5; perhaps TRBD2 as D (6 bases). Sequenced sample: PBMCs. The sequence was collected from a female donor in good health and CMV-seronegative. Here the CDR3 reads CASSRPGLQETQYF. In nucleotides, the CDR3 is TGCGCCAGCTCCCGACCGGGACTCCAAGAGACCCAGTACTTC.